This entry lists 17 T cell receptor beta chains sequenced from one sample in a study of T cell repertoires in cytomegalovirus infection. In TCRdb, the reads were re-called with MiXCR into one record per CDR3 protein. Here the sample spans roughly 230,000 distinct CDR3 sequences, 22% being singletons. The specimen sequenced was CD8+ T cells from PBMCs. Receptor source: a human donor in good health (CMV status not recorded). Some clones in this sample may be carry-over from other donors' samples.

This clonotype was counted a few times. This chain connects TRBV20-1 to TRBJ2-7; D is perhaps TRBD1 (6 bases). The CDR3 consists of 12 residues. CDR1 and CDR2 from the germline V gene are DFQATT and SNEGSKA (reference sequence). Trimming stripped 4 bases from V and 2 bases from J, with 9 bases between. The CDR3 loop is CSAKTGAYEQYF. In DNA form, the CDR3 reads TGCAGTGCTAAGACAGGAGCCTACGAGCAGTACTTC.

The chain couples TRBV20-1 to TRBJ1-4; no clear D. Trimming pared 0 bases from V and 4 bases from J, leaving 9 bases between. There are 14 residues in the CDR3. CDR1 is DFQATT and CDR2 is SNEGSKA in the germline V gene (reference sequence). CDR3: CSARDVEDNEKLFF. DNA for the CDR3: TGCAGTGCTAGAGATGTGGAAGATAATGAAAAACTGTTTTTT.

This chain connects TRBV4-1 to TRBJ2-7; a weak D match, TRBD1 (5 bases). Trimming left V 0 bases short and J 3 bases short, with 12 bases between. This CDR3 region has 15 residues. Per the germline V gene, CDR1 is MGHRA and CDR2 is YSYEKL. CDR3 DNA: TGCGCCAGCAGCCAAGAATCAGGGTATCTCTACGAGCAGTACTTC. It yields the protein CASSQESGYLYEQYF.

At least ten counts were recorded for this clonotype. The chain carries TRBV7-2 and TRBJ1-1, with a possible D match to TRBD1 (5 bases). The germline V gene encodes CDR1 SGHTA and CDR2 FQGNSA. The CDR3 consists of 14 residues. V dropped 1 base and J dropped 4 bases, with 10 bases sitting between them. This CDR3 reads CASSLGWGSTEAFF. The CDR3 DNA sequence: TGTGCCAGCAGCTTAGGGTGGGGGAGCACTGAAGCTTTCTTT.

This clonotype was seen only a few times. One base away lies a much larger clone, so this may be a sequencing read error. The CDR3 nucleotides are TGTGCCAGCAGCACCCGCGGGGGGGCCTACAATGAGCAGTTCTTC. This translates into CASSTRGGAYNEQFF. The V and J genes are TRBV12-3 or TRBV12-4 and TRBJ2-1; TRBD2 matches 9 bases. The CDR3 contains 15 residues. Unmatched junction bases numbered 5, after V lost 6 bases and J lost 2 bases.

The chain couples TRBV15 to TRBJ2-3; D not resolved. Germline-derived CDR1 and CDR2 are LNHNV and YYDKDF (reference sequence). V dropped 0 bases and J dropped 4 bases, with 5 bases sitting between them. This CDR3 spans 13 amino acids. CDR3 sequence (DNA): TGTGCCACCAGCAGAGATTGGTCAGATACGCAGTATTTT. As protein: CATSRDWSDTQYF. Looking up the rest from reference TRBV15 and TRBJ2-3 gives the full variable domain: DAMVIQNPRYQVTQFGKPVTLSCSQTLNHNVMYWYQQKSSQAPKLLFHYYDKDFNNEADTPDNFQSRRPNTSFCFLDIRSPGLGDTAMYLCATSRDWSDTQYFGPGTRLTVL.

This clonotype was detected many times. The CDR3 region is CASSPLGGQGTKNIQYF. The CDR3 DNA follows: TGTGCCAGCAGCCCCCTTGGGGGACAGGGAACCAAAAACATTCAGTACTTC. The rearrangement joins TRBV7-8 to TRBJ2-4; 9 bases fit TRBD1. J lost 2 bases, V lost 5 bases, and 10 bases had no gene match. Per germline, CDR1 SGHVS and CDR2 FQNEAQ. The CDR3 has 17 amino acids.

This clonotype was detected a few times. The chain is built from TRBV20-1 and TRBJ2-7, with 7 bases fitting TRBD2. CDR1 DFQATT and CDR2 SNEGSKA come from the germline V gene (reference sequence). J lost 7 bases, V lost 0 bases, and 12 bases had no gene match. CDR3 length: 15 residues. The CDR3 is CSARDRASGPLEQYF. The CDR3 DNA follows: TGCAGTGCTAGAGATCGAGCTAGCGGACCCCTGGAGCAGTACTTC.

This clonotype was counted many times. This chain joins TRBV7-2 and TRBJ2-1, with 12 bases lining up with TRBD1. CDR1 is SGHTA, CDR2 FQGNSA, per germline. V trimming: 5 bases; J trimming: 7 bases; junction bases outside the gene matches: 9. The CDR3 runs 16 residues. The CDR3 protein is CASSTGTGGAGNEQFF. CDR3 DNA: TGTGCCAGCAGCACAGGGACAGGGGGCGCGGGTAATGAGCAGTTCTTC.

The chain has TRBV20-1 and TRBJ2-3; 8 positions match TRBD2. Germline V lookup: CDR1 DFQATT, CDR2 SNEGSKA (reference sequence). The CDR3 consists of 13 residues. J lost 4 bases, V lost 5 bases, and 5 bases had no gene match. The CDR3 spells CSAAPGGSDTQYF. CDR3 DNA: TGCAGTGCTGCCCCGGGAGGGTCAGATACGCAGTATTTT.

This sequence joins TRBV28 and TRBJ2-1; 7 nucleotides line up with TRBD1. Germline V gives CDR1 MDHEN, CDR2 SYDVKM. Trimming at V came to 5 bases and at J to 0 bases, leaving 4 bases not matched to a gene. The CDR3 is 15 residues long. The CDR3 sequence: CASSEGDSSYNEQFF. DNA of the CDR3: TGTGCCAGCAGTGAAGGGGACAGCTCCTACAATGAGCAGTTCTTC.

This clonotype turned up a few times. This chain joins TRBV27 and TRBJ2-5, with D perhaps being TRBD1 or TRBD2 (7 bases each). The germline V gene has CDR1 MNHEY and CDR2 SMNVEV (reference sequence). This CDR3 has 15 residues. With 3 bases removed from V and 4 bases from J, the gap between germline ends came to 15 bases. The CDR3 DNA reads TGTGCCAGCAGTTTCCAGGGGGGGTTGATAGAGACCCAGTACTTC. Translation gives CASSFQGGLIETQYF.

The V and J genes are TRBV29-1 and TRBJ2-7; TRBD2 matches at 10 bases. Germline V gene sequence: CDR1 SQVTM, CDR2 ANQGSEA. This CDR3 has 13 amino acids. V dropped 3 bases and J dropped 7; count of bases not matched to a gene: 6. In nucleotides, the CDR3 is TGCAGCGTTGACCTAGCGGGGGCAACGGAGCAGTACTTC. Translated: CSVDLAGATEQYF.

In its sample, this clonotype was seen a few times. This chain links TRBV29-1 with TRBJ2-1, with a weak D call TRBD2 (5 bases). Trimming pared 4 bases from V and 8 bases from J, leaving 12 bases between. Germline lookup yields CDR1 SQVTM and CDR2 ANQGSEA. This CDR3 has 12 amino acids. The CDR3 nucleotides read TGCAGCGTTGCTAGCAACCTCGATGAGCAGTTCTTC. It is translated as CSVASNLDEQFF.

The V and J genes are TRBV5-8 and TRBJ2-1, with D possibly matching TRBD1 (6 bases). Looked up from germline, CDR1 is SGHTS and CDR2 is YDEGEE. The CDR3 is 14 amino acids. V was trimmed by 3 bases and J by 6 bases, leaving 13 bases between them. CDR3 sequence reads: CASSYWTATNEQFF. In nucleotides, the CDR3 is TGTGCCAGCAGCTACTGGACAGCTACCAATGAGCAGTTCTTC.

V and J are TRBV3-1 and TRBJ2-7; 15 nucleotides match TRBD2. The CDR3 covers 15 residues. Trimming took 3 bases from V and 6 from J; bases not matched to a gene: 3. The germline CDR1 and CDR2 sequences are LGHDT and YNNKEL (reference sequence). CDR3 bases: TGTGCCAGCAGCCAGGGACTAGCGGGAGGATCCGAGCAGTACTTC. The encoded protein is CASSQGLAGGSEQYF.

The rearrangement joins TRBV2 to TRBJ1-5; TRBD1 matches at 7 bases. With 0 bases clipped from V and 1 base from J, the junction kept 6 bases outside the gene matches. The CDR3 is 17 amino acids. Germline V gene sequence: CDR1 SNHLY, CDR2 FYNNEI. CDR3 nucleotides: TGTGCCAGCAGTGAAGCGGCCCCGGGACAGAGCAATCAGCCCCAGCATTTT. Protein sequence: CASSEAAPGQSNQPQHF.